The T cell receptor (beta chain) under discussion was sequenced for a study of beta chain features in type 1 diabetes. Expressed TCRB transcripts were sequenced because the isolated RNA had all been reverse transcribed beforehand. The assay was immunoSEQ multiplex PCR, and TCRdb's table has in-frame clones only and misses some. Of about 900,000 clones listed, 17% are singletons. The CDR3 length is 13 residues. Per the germline V gene, CDR1 is MNHEY and CDR2 is SVGAGI. Trimming left V 5 bases short and J 5 bases short, with 12 bases between. This clone occurred a few times. The chain employs TRBV6-5 and TRBJ2-5; D possibly matches TRBD1 or TRBD2 (6 bases each). The receptor was derived from a woman between 18 and 30 years old in good health. Sequencing was performed on naive CD4+ T cells from blood. This CDR3 reads CASSRRGVETQYF. The CDR3 DNA follows: TGTGCCAGCAGTCGAAGGGGGGTCGAGACCCAGTACTTC.